Shown below are 23 T cell receptor beta chains from a single sample sequenced in a study of CDR3 diversity in severe acne. TCRdb re-analysed the PCR reads in MiXCR, keeping a single row per CDR3 protein. The table has roughly 81,000 distinct CDR3 sequences, roughly 52% seen once. What was sequenced was blood. All receptors come from a male donor in good health, serving as a control.

The J gene is TRBJ2-1, the V gene TRBV20-1, with no clear D. The length of the CDR3 is 12 residues. V was clipped by 0 bases and J by 8 bases, with 8 bases between them. The germline gives CDR1 DFQATT, CDR2 SNEGSKA (reference sequence). This CDR3 reads CSARDRAHEQFF. The CDR3 nucleotides are TGCAGTGCTAGAGATCGAGCCCATGAGCAGTTCTTC.

V gene TRBV20-1 combines with J gene TRBJ2-2; 11 bases are shared with TRBD1. Germline V gene data show CDR1 as DFQATT and CDR2 as SNEGSKA (reference sequence). Unmatched junction bases numbered 10, after V lost 3 bases and J lost 7 bases. This CDR3 has 16 residues. The CDR3 region has the DNA TGCAGTGCTAGGGGGGACAGGGGGTTTGACTACGGGGAGCTGTTTTTT. It yields the protein CSARGDRGFDYGELFF.

In the case of this clonotype: A read error may explain this, as a much larger clone is one base away. V gene TRBV2 combines with J gene TRBJ2-5; D remains ambiguous. The germline gives CDR1 SNHLY, CDR2 FYNNEI. This CDR3 has 10 amino acids. The CDR3 spells CASSQEAQYF. Here the CDR3 DNA reads TGTGCCAGCAGTCAAGAGGCCCAGTACTTC.

The rearrangement links TRBV19 to TRBJ1-5; D remains ambiguous. This CDR3 region has 15 residues. The V end was cut by 7 bases, the J end by 0 bases, with 13 bases between. Germline V gives CDR1 LNHDA, CDR2 SQIVND (reference sequence). The CDR3 spells CASTVWRNSNQPQHF. CDR3 sequence (DNA): TGTGCCAGTACGGTGTGGCGAAATAGCAATCAGCCCCAGCATTTT.

The chain employs TRBV2 and TRBJ2-5, with D possibly being TRBD1 (7 bases). There are 19 residues in the CDR3. Trimming left V 4 bases short and J 4 bases short, with 28 bases between. CDR1 and CDR2 (germline): SNHLY, FYNNEI. The CDR3 coding sequence is TGTGCCAGCAGTGGAAGTGTGGGGGGACTTAGGGGGCGCGGAGAGACCCAGTACTTC. This gives the protein CASSGSVGGLRGRGETQYF.

This clonotype was recorded many times. This chain joins TRBV28 and TRBJ2-7, with TRBD1 matching over 9 bases. V was pared by 9 bases and J by 3 bases, with 9 bases of the junction left unmatched. The CDR3 has 14 amino acids. Germline loops: CDR1 MDHEN, CDR2 SYDVKM. The CDR3 region has the DNA TGTGCCAGTATGGGACAGGGCTCCTACTACGAGCAGTACTTC. It codes for CASMGQGSYYEQYF.

This clonotype was seen repeatedly, ten times or more. CDR3 in DNA: TGTGCCAGCAGTTTAGATCGGGTAGGCTCCCTCCACTTT. Translating it yields CASSLDRVGSLHF. The chain recombines TRBV28 with TRBJ1-6; no reliable D call. V was pared by 2 bases and J by 14 bases, with 13 bases between. Germline CDR1 and CDR2: MDHEN and SYDVKM. The CDR3 is made up of 13 amino acids.

Comments on this clonotype: Lacking the conserved final phenylalanine or tryptophan, this CDR3 likely reflects a read error. The limits of the CDR3 on the DNA are not certain, so only TCRdb's listed CDR3 is given. The chain employs TRBV6-4 and TRBJ1-6. The CDR3 adds up to 8 amino acids, both ends counted. Germline CDR1 reads MRHNA; CDR2 reads SNTAGT. CDR3 protein: CASSDPDS.

Note on this clonotype: Possible read error: a much larger clone is one base away. The chain couples TRBV25-1 to TRBJ1-4; D is unresolved. The CDR3 runs 11 residues. Germline V gives CDR1 MGHDK, CDR2 SYGVNS. Deletions cut 4 bases from V and 11 bases from J, with 8 bases between. The CDR3 region is CASSAEEKLFF. The CDR3 bases are TGTGCCAGCAGTGCAGAGGAGAAACTGTTTTTT.

A remark on this clonotype: A much larger clone lies a single base off, so this may be a read error. Because it lacks the conserved phenylalanine or tryptophan at the end, this CDR3 is likely a read error. This chain uses TRBV25-1 with TRBJ1-1; D is possibly TRBD1 (6 bases). The germline CDR1 and CDR2 sequences are MGHDK and SYGVNS. The V end was cut by 6 bases, the J end by 0 bases, with 8 bases between. This CDR3 is 13 amino acids long. CDR3 amino acids: CASRGALNTEAFL. The DNA of the CDR3 is TGTGCCAGCAGGGGGGCTTTGAACACTGAAGCTTTCCTT.

This clonotype was found once. Germline is not matched at one junction end, which may reflect a read error. The rearrangement joins TRBV7-2 to TRBJ1-1; D gene ambiguous. Germline lookup yields CDR1 SGHTA and CDR2 FQGNSA. CDR3 length: 13 amino acids. DNA of the CDR3: TGTGCCAGCAGATACGACTGGAACACTGGAGCTTTCTTT. Translating it yields CASRYDWNTGAFF.

The chain recombines TRBV5-1 with TRBJ1-3, with unresolved D. The V end lost 0 bases, the J end lost 3 bases, and 16 bases lay between the germline ends. The germline V gene has CDR1 SGHRS and CDR2 YFSETQ. This CDR3 region has 17 residues. CDR3: CASSLGGLSDLGNTIYF. Written as DNA, the CDR3 is TGCGCCAGCAGCTTGGGCGGATTGTCAGACCTTGGAAACACCATATATTTT.

The chain recombines TRBV10-2 with TRBJ2-7, with TRBD2 matching over 15 bases. The CDR3 runs to 15 residues. In germline, CDR1 is WSHSY, CDR2 SAAADI. The junction had 3 bases not matched to a gene; V was cut back by 7 bases and J by 2 bases. The CDR3 bases are TGCGCCAGCACGGGACTAGCGGGGGGACCCTACGAGCAGTACTTC. This translates into CASTGLAGGPYEQYF.

This rearrangement joins TRBV2 to TRBJ1-4; 10 bases fit TRBD1. The CDR3 extends over 14 amino acids. J lost 7 bases, V lost 11 bases, and 10 bases had no gene match. CDR1 is SNHLY and CDR2 is FYNNEI in the germline V gene. The CDR3 coding sequence is TGTGCCGTCCGGGACAGGGGACGCGTTGAAAAACTGTTTTTT. Amino acid sequence: CAVRDRGRVEKLFF.

The V and J genes are TRBV5-4 and TRBJ1-5; 7 bases line up with TRBD1. Germline CDR1 is SGHNT and CDR2 is YYREEE (reference sequence). J gave up 2 bases and V 4 bases, and 15 bases lay outside the gene matches. The CDR3 covers 18 residues. The CDR3 loop reads CASSLVQQGSCGNQPQHF. CDR3 coding DNA: TGTGCCAGCAGCCTGGTGCAACAGGGGTCCTGTGGCAATCAGCCCCAGCATTTT.

This clonotype was seen more than once but under ten times. This chain connects TRBV5-1 to TRBJ2-7, with 7 positions matching TRBD2. The germline V gene has CDR1 SGHRS and CDR2 YFSETQ. The CDR3 contains 15 residues. Germline trimming cut 4 bases from V and 1 base from J; bases unmatched to any gene: 8. Here the CDR3 reads CASSREGSGSYEQYF. The CDR3 DNA reads TGCGCCAGCAGCCGCGAGGGTAGCGGGTCCTACGAGCAGTACTTC.

There are a few counts of this clonotype. V and J are TRBV7-8 and TRBJ2-7; TRBD1 matches 9 bases. This CDR3 has 15 amino acids. Germline V gene lookup returns CDR1 SGHVS and CDR2 FQNEAQ. The V segment lost 5 bases and the J segment 0 bases; nucleotides outside the gene matches: 5. The chain's CDR3 is CASSVQGASSYEQYF. The DNA for the CDR3 is TGTGCCAGCAGCGTACAGGGGGCCAGCTCCTACGAGCAGTACTTC.

This clonotype was detected ten times or more. This chain links TRBV20-1 with TRBJ2-6; tentatively, D is TRBD1 or TRBD2 (5 bases each). Germline lookup yields CDR1 DFQATT and CDR2 SNEGSKA (reference sequence). Trimming took 2 bases from V and 13 from J, leaving 12 bases between them. The CDR3 has 12 residues. The CDR3 protein is CSARQMGEVLTF. The CDR3 coding sequence is TGCAGTGCTAGACAGATGGGGGAGGTCCTGACTTTC.

The J gene is TRBJ1-1, the V gene TRBV11-3; no definite D call. CDR1 and CDR2 (germline): SGHNT, YENEEA. The CDR3 has 14 amino acids. V shed 2 bases and J shed 1 base, with 8 bases lying between them. For the CDR3, the DNA is TGTGCCAGCAGCTTAATCCGGGAGAACACTGAAGCTTTCTTT. It encodes CASSLIRENTEAFF.

This clonotype was observed a few times. The V call is TRBV20-1, the J call TRBJ2-5; possibly TRBD2 for D (6 bases). In germline, CDR1 is DFQATT, CDR2 SNEGSKA (reference sequence). V dropped 3 bases and J dropped 5 bases, with 22 bases sitting between them. The CDR3 extends over 16 amino acids. The CDR3 sequence is CSASGVRGMPPETQYF. In DNA, the CDR3 is TGCAGTGCTAGTGGCGTTCGCGGGATGCCTCCCGAGACCCAGTACTTC.

The chain couples TRBV24-1 to TRBJ1-2; the match to TRBD1 covers 8 bases. The V gene's germline CDR1 is KGHDR and CDR2 SFDVKD. This CDR3 region has 19 residues. V lost 4 bases, J lost 4 bases, and 19 bases stayed unmatched. Here the CDR3 reads CATSEGPGQVQSTGYGYTF. In DNA form, the CDR3 reads TGTGCCACCAGTGAGGGACCGGGACAGGTTCAATCGACGGGCTATGGCTACACCTTC.

This clonotype turned up a few times. The rearrangement links TRBV7-8 to TRBJ2-1; D is possibly TRBD1 or TRBD2 (5 bases each). This CDR3 contains 16 residues. V was trimmed by 2 bases and J by 3 bases, leaving 14 bases between them. Per the germline V gene, CDR1 is SGHVS and CDR2 is FQNEAQ. The DNA for the CDR3 is TGTGCCAGCAGCTTAAGCTTCCCGAGGGGCTACAATGAGCAGTTCTTC. Its translation is CASSLSFPRGYNEQFF.

V and J are TRBV20-1 and TRBJ2-1, with 12 bases lining up with TRBD2. Trimming at V came to 5 bases and at J to 3 bases, leaving 11 bases not matched to a gene. The germline V gene encodes CDR1 DFQATT and CDR2 SNEGSKA (reference sequence). CDR3 length: 17 residues. The CDR3 reads CSASRTLLAGGYNEQFF. The CDR3 nucleotides are TGCAGTGCTTCCCGTACCTTACTAGCGGGGGGCTACAATGAGCAGTTCTTC.